Ten or more counts support the clone carrying this T cell receptor beta chain. Its antigen is not known. This record belongs to a study of T cells in Graves' hyperthyroidism and ophthalmopathy. This CDR3 contains 15 residues. Germline CDR1 is SGHTA and CDR2 is FQGNSA. V lost 2 bases, J lost 8 bases, and 9 bases stayed unmatched. There were TCR beta CDR3 regions amplified from RNA transcripts. The TCR CDR3 was amplified in a first-round RT-PCR using the HTBI primer set. TCRdb processed the multiplex PCR reads anew with MiXCR; each CDR3 protein has one entry. The data show 140,000 or so distinct CDR3 sequences, roughly a fifth seen once. Whole-study results and caveats: A model using 13 V-J features told ophthalmopathy apart from stable hyperthyroidism.

The sequence was obtained from a woman between 50 and 59 years old with Graves' hyperthyroidism that later progressed to Graves' ophthalmopathy. The sequencing sample was made of blood. V and J are TRBV7-2 and TRBJ2-1, with 7 bases fitting TRBD2. CDR3 sequence reads: CASSLSRGGPHEQFF. The DNA for the CDR3 is TGTGCCAGCAGCTTATCTCGGGGAGGGCCCCATGAGCAGTTCTTC.